One T cell receptor beta chain is described in this entry. This sample was included in a study of spatial heterogeneity in lung cancer. This CDR3 is 14 amino acids long. The germline V and J ends were trimmed by 5 bases and 6 bases, with 16 bases remaining between them. The germline gives CDR1 SGHVS, CDR2 FQNEAQ. A unique molecular identifier was carried by every single TCR cDNA molecule. From the 5' RACE reads, TCRdb called clonotypes with MiXCR, one entry per CDR3 protein. The table has fewer than 60,000 distinct CDR3 sequences, roughly 7% seen once; the top ten hold less than 45%. As to time point: blood at routine non-recurrence follow-up after resection. From tumor, nontumor lung or frozen PBMC, whole RNA was taken unsorted for sequencing.

The sequencing here drew on PBMCs, taken at follow-up. The chain recombines TRBV7-8 with TRBJ2-5; tentative D call: TRBD2 (5 bases). The sequence was collected from a female donor with early-stage non-small cell lung cancer. The CDR3 region has the DNA TGTGCCAGCAGCCCCCCTAGCAGCCTACAGACCCAGTACTTC. Translating gives CASSPPSSLQTQYF. The whole variable domain, remainder taken from reference TRBV7-8 and TRBJ2-5, is GAGVSQSPRYKVAKRGQDVALRCDPISGHVSLFWYQQALGQGPEFLTYFQNEAQLDKSGLPSDRFFAERPEGSVSTLKIQRTQQEDSAVYLCASSPPSSLQTQYFGPGTRLLVL.